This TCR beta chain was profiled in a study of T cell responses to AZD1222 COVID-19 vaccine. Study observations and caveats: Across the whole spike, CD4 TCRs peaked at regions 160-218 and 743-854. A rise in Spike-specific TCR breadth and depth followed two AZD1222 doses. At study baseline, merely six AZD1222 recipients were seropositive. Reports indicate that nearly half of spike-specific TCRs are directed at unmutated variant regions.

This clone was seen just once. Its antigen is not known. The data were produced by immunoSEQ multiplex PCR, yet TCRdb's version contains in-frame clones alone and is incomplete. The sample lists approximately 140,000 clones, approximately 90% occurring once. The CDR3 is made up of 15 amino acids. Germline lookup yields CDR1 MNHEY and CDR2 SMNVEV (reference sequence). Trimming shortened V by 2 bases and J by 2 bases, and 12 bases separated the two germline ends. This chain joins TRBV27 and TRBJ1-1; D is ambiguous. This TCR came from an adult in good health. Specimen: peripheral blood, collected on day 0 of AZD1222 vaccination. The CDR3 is CASSLRAGRNTEAFF. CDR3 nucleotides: TGTGCCAGCAGTTTACGGGCAGGTCGTAACACTGAAGCTTTCTTT.